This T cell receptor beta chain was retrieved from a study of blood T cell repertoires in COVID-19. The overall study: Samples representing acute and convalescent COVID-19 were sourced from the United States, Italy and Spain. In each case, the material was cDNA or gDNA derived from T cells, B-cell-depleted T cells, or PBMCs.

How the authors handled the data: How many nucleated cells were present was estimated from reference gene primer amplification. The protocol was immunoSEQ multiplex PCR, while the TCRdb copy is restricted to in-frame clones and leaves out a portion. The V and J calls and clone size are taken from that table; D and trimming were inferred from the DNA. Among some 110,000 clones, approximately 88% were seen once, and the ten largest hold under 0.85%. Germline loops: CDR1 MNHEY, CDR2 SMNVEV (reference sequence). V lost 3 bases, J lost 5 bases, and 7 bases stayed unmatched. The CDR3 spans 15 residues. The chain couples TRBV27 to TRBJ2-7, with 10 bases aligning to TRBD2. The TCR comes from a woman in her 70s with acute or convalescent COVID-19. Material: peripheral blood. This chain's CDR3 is CASSFYLAGAHEQYF. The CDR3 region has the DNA TGTGCCAGCAGTTTCTACCTAGCGGGAGCCCACGAGCAGTACTTC.